Each of the 5 T cell receptor beta chains below was sequenced from the same sample in a study of shared clonotypes between healthy human individuals. Here immunoSEQ multiplex PCR was the method, and the copy in TCRdb shows in-frame clones only, minus some. The sample lists around 690,000 clones, about 90% occurring once. The source material was memory CD8+ T cells from PBMCs. Subset noted: CD45RO+ cells pooled with CCR7-negative TemRA cells. These receptors all come from a young man in good health. Some clones in this sample may be carry-over from other donors' samples.

The chain uses TRBV6-1 and TRBJ1-3; no definite D call. This CDR3 has 14 amino acids. V was clipped by 6 bases and J by 2 bases, with 11 bases between them. The germline CDR1 and CDR2 sequences are MNHNS and SASEGT. The CDR3, as DNA: TGTGCCAGCAGCTCACTGGTGGCTGGAAACACCATATATTTT. This codes for CASSSLVAGNTIYF.

The V call is TRBV7-9, the J call TRBJ2-6; D is perhaps TRBD1 (6 bases). Trimming removed 3 bases from V and 0 bases from J, with 15 bases in between. This CDR3 has 18 amino acids. CDR1 SEHNR and CDR2 FQNEAQ come from the germline V gene (reference sequence). CDR3 DNA: TGTGCCAGCAGCTTCGTACTACAGGGAAACTCTGGGGCCAACGTCCTGACTTTC. Its protein product is CASSFVLQGNSGANVLTF.

The chain has TRBV11-2 and TRBJ2-7, with D perhaps matching TRBD1 or TRBD2 (5 bases each). Trimming took 4 bases from V and 3 from J, leaving 10 bases between them. The V gene's germline CDR1 is SGHAT and CDR2 FQNNGV. The CDR3 is 13 residues long. This CDR3 reads CASSWGRDYEQYF. Here the CDR3 DNA reads TGTGCCAGCAGCTGGGGACGGGACTACGAGCAGTACTTC.

The chain joins TRBV5-1 to TRBJ2-3, with a weak D call TRBD2 (6 bases). V was clipped by 6 bases and J by 4 bases, with 18 bases between them. Germline CDR1 and CDR2: SGHRS and YFSETQ. The CDR3 extends over 15 amino acids. The CDR3 DNA reads as TGCGCCAGCACCCCCCGGGACTTGACCCCAGATACGCAGTATTTT. It encodes CASTPRDLTPDTQYF.

The chain employs TRBV7-2 and TRBJ2-3; TRBD2 matches at 12 bases. Germline CDR1 is SGHTA and CDR2 is FQGNSA. The CDR3 runs 16 residues. J gave up 3 bases and V 6 bases, and 7 bases lay outside the gene matches. DNA of the CDR3: TGTGCCAGCAGTATACTAGCGGGAGGCCAGACAGATACGCAGTATTTT. Translated, it gives CASSILAGGQTDTQYF.